This TCR beta chain was recorded in a study of T cells after yellow fever vaccination. Broader study findings: Only a small proportion of the clonotypes turned up in both the CD4 and the CD8 compartments, likely arising from convergent recombination. From the bulk population, abundant clonotypes could contaminate and appear within FACS-sorted repertoires.

This clonotype was detected only a few times. There are 14 residues in the CDR3. The ends were cut back, 4 bases at V and 1 base at J, with 11 bases in the middle. Germline loops: CDR1 MGHDK, CDR2 SYGVNS. One entry per CDR3 protein results from TCRdb running MiXCR on the 5' RACE reads. The repertoire holds 25,000 to 30,000 distinct CDR3 sequences, with 6.3% as singletons. The clonotype originates from a man between 25 and 39 years old who received the YFV17D yellow fever vaccine. The chain joins TRBV25-1 to TRBJ2-7, with D possibly being TRBD2 (5 bases). The sample in question was PBMCs, either bulk or a sorted T-cell subset (CD4+, CD8+, memory, or dextramer-sorted; not recorded which), obtained on the day of the yellow fever booster vaccination. The CDR3 loop is CASSARGDSYEQYF. The CDR3 DNA follows: TGTGCCAGCAGTGCTCGGGGAGATTCCTACGAGCAGTACTTC.